The 13 T cell receptor beta chains in this list originate from one sample, sequenced in a study of patients and donors after allogeneic stem cell transplantation. TCRdb passed the RT-PCR reads through MiXCR, listing each CDR3 protein once. The top ten hold 5% to 6.5% of the sample, which has about a million distinct CDR3 sequences, roughly 18% seen once. Sequenced input: blood, either unsorted or a sorted T cell fraction (not recorded which). Receptors were obtained from a human donor who was either an allogeneic HSCT recipient or a stem cell or donor lymphocyte infusion donor (not recorded which). It is not recorded whose cells these are; they may come from a transplant donor.

This clonotype has more than one count but fewer than ten. The chain employs TRBV3-1 and TRBJ2-1; maybe TRBD2 (5 bases). The germline gives CDR1 LGHDT, CDR2 YNNKEL (reference sequence). The CDR3 has 17 amino acids. V lost 2 bases to trimming and J lost 1 base, with 15 bases between them. CDR3 protein: CASSQLGRVASYNEQFF. The CDR3 DNA reads TGTGCCAGCAGCCAATTAGGGCGGGTGGCATCCTACAATGAGCAGTTCTTC.

This clonotype was counted a few times. The chain recombines TRBV20-1 with TRBJ1-2; D gene uncertain. CDR1 is DFQATT, CDR2 SNEGSKA, per germline (reference sequence). Trimming left V 7 bases short and J 8 bases short, with 11 bases between. This CDR3 region has 10 residues. The CDR3: CSVKTGGYTF. Here the CDR3 DNA reads TGCAGTGTAAAGACTGGGGGCTACACCTTC.

CDR3 bases: TGTGCCAGCCGCAAAGCAGGGGGCCATCAGCCCCAGCATTTT. The encoded protein is CASRKAGGHQPQHF. The V call is TRBV6-2 or TRBV6-3, the J call TRBJ1-5; TRBD1 agrees at 8 bases. Germline V CDR1 and CDR2: MNHEY, SVGEGT. CDR3 length: 14 residues. With 8 bases clipped from V and 5 bases from J, the junction kept 8 bases outside the gene matches.

This clonotype was observed a few times. The genes are TRBV20-1 and TRBJ1-2; D unresolved. Germline CDR1 reads DFQATT; CDR2 reads SNEGSKA (reference sequence). The CDR3 consists of 11 residues. V was clipped by 6 bases and J by 3 bases, with 8 bases between them. The CDR3: CSADGDYGYTF. In DNA, the CDR3 is TGCAGTGCGGACGGGGACTATGGCTACACCTTC.

The chain is built from TRBV15 and TRBJ1-2; D remains ambiguous. Germline CDR1 and CDR2: LNHNV and YYDKDF (reference sequence). V was pared by 8 bases and J by 7 bases, with 11 bases between. This CDR3 comprises 11 residues. CDR3 region: CATSGDGGYTF. Written as DNA, the CDR3 is TGTGCCACCTCGGGAGACGGTGGCTACACCTTC.

This chain links TRBV30 with TRBJ2-5; unclear D gene. Germline loops: CDR1 GTSNPN, CDR2 SVGIG (reference sequence). V was clipped by 4 bases and J by 3 bases, with 9 bases between them. CDR3 length: 12 residues. The CDR3 region is CAWNGEKETQYF. CDR3 sequence (DNA): TGTGCCTGGAATGGAGAGAAAGAGACCCAGTACTTC.

The chain employs TRBV7-8 and TRBJ1-1; no reliable D call. The CDR3 spans 13 residues. V lost 5 bases to trimming and J lost 2 bases, with 9 bases between them. Germline V lookup: CDR1 SGHVS, CDR2 FQNEAQ. The CDR3 loop is CASSPDQNTEAFF. For the CDR3, the DNA is TGTGCCAGCAGCCCCGACCAAAACACTGAAGCTTTCTTT.

The table lists this clonotype with many counts. At one of its ends the junction is not consistent with the germline gene, which may arise from a read error. V gene TRBV27 combines with J gene TRBJ2-2; no firm D call. The CDR3 length is 13 residues. Per the germline V gene, CDR1 is MNHEY and CDR2 is SMNVEV (reference sequence). CDR3 DNA sequence: TGTGCTAGCAGCTTAGGGCCCACCGGGGAGCTGTTTTTT. This sequence encodes CASSLGPTGELFF.

This chain joins TRBV12-3 or TRBV12-4 and TRBJ1-4, with D unclear. Trimming took 6 bases from V and 8 from J, leaving 16 bases between them. The CDR3 covers 14 residues. CDR3 sequence: CASREESLGEKLFF. DNA of the CDR3: TGTGCCAGCAGGGAGGAAAGCCTCGGGGAAAAACTGTTTTTT.

CDR3 coding DNA: TGCAGCGTTGTGGTGACCTCTGGAAACACCATATATTTT. The encoded protein is CSVVVTSGNTIYF. J is TRBJ1-3 and V is TRBV29-1, with unresolved D. The CDR3 totals 13 residues. Trimming removed 4 bases from V and 0 bases from J, with 7 bases in between. CDR1 and CDR2 from the germline V gene are SQVTM and ANQGSEA. Together with reference TRBV29-1 and TRBJ1-3, the CDR3 gives the full variable domain: SAVISQKPSRDICQRGTSLTIQCQVDSQVTMMFWYRQQPGQSLTLIATANQGSEATYESGFVIDKFPISRPNLTFSTLTVSNMSPEDSSIYLCSVVVTSGNTIYFGEGSWLTVV.

Remarks on this clonotype: One junction end disagrees with the germline gene, perhaps due to a read error. This chain uses TRBV29-1 with TRBJ2-3; a weak D match, TRBD1 (6 bases). Germline loops: CDR1 SQVTM, CDR2 ANQGSEA. The CDR3 length is 11 residues. The CDR3: CSVEDRRTQYF. The DNA of the CDR3 is TGCAGCGTCGAAGACAGGCGCACGCAGTATTTT.

This clonotype was seen ten or more times. The CDR3 region is CACRRDTEAFF. CDR3 sequence (DNA): TGTGCCTGCCGCCGGGACACTGAAGCTTTCTTT. The chain is built from TRBV12-3 or TRBV12-4 and TRBJ1-1; no reliable D call. This CDR3 is built from 11 residues. Trimming took 11 bases from V and 3 from J, leaving 10 bases between them.

The chain couples TRBV7-2 to TRBJ2-3, with 8 nucleotides matching TRBD2. J lost 3 bases, V lost 2 bases, and 4 bases had no gene match. The CDR3 is made up of 15 amino acids. Germline lookup yields CDR1 SGHTA and CDR2 FQGNSA. The chain's CDR3 is CASSLPGLGTDTQYF. As DNA, the CDR3 is TGTGCCAGCAGCTTACCGGGACTAGGAACAGATACGCAGTATTTT.